This T cell receptor beta chain is from a study of beta chain features in type 1 diabetes. The V gene end was trimmed by 7 bases and the J gene end by 3 bases; junction bases not matched to a gene: 8. CDR3 length: 14 amino acids. From germline, CDR1 is SGDLS and CDR2 YYNGEE. The single heparinised draw taken from each donor contained approximately 120 mL of blood on average. The sequenced template was cDNA made from the entire isolated RNA. TCRdb keeps only in-frame clones here, not all; method: immunoSEQ multiplex PCR. In the table there are hundreds of thousands of clones, over 10% of which are singletons. Study outcomes and limitations: Insertions at VDJ junctions were less frequent in type 1 diabetes patients. These patients also deleted more nucleotides at the same junctions. A moderate, significant TCRB CDR3 shortening appeared in type 1 diabetes across four CD4+ subsets.

In the case of this clone: Its antigen is undetermined.

This TCR was recovered from a woman aged 18-29 years with type 1 diabetes. The sequenced sample consisted of naive CD4+ T cells from blood. This sequence joins TRBV9 and TRBJ2-5; TRBD2 aligns across 8 bases. CDR3 in amino acids: CASAGSGGKETQYF. The CDR3 DNA is TGTGCCAGCGCGGGGAGCGGGGGCAAAGAGACCCAGTACTTC.